The rows below give T cell receptor beta chains drawn from one sample of a study of T cell responses to AZD1222 COVID-19 vaccine. TCRdb keeps only in-frame clones here, not all; method: immunoSEQ multiplex PCR. Of approximately 140,000 clones listed, around 89% are singletons. Here the sequenced sample was peripheral blood, taken on day 0 of AZD1222 vaccination. These receptors all stem from an adult in good health. CDR3s include the opening cysteine and the closing phenylalanine or tryptophan.

v_call	j_call	cdr3_aa
TRBV7-6	TRBJ2-7	CASSPRTSAVYEQYF
TRBV28	TRBJ2-7	CASTDQSFYEQYF
TRBV7-9	TRBJ2-2	CASSPGRASTGELFF
TRBV7-8	TRBJ2-7	CASSLNRAYEQYF
TRBV4-2	TRBJ1-2	CASSQDIQGRFYGYTF
TRBV7-3	TRBJ1-2	CASSLTREGAEGYTF
TRBV7-3	TRBJ2-2	CASSSLGQGTGELFF
TRBV15	TRBJ2-7	CATSREANRVHEQYF
TRBV13	TRBJ2-7	CASSFGGREREQYF
TRBV10-3	TRBJ2-7	CAISDQGATYEQYF
TRBV28	TRBJ1-2	CASSLSGLGTGGDGYTF
TRBV7-8	TRBJ2-1	CASSIPGTSGRGSYNEQFF
TRBV7-2	TRBJ2-2	CASSLSTVRTGELFF
TRBV9	TRBJ1-2	CASSVGGSYGYTF
TRBV7-8	TRBJ2-1	CASSLLPLAVYNEQFF
TRBV4-1	TRBJ2-2	CASSQGGSGLVGAGELFF
TRBV10-3	TRBJ1-1	CAISVGGTEAFF
TRBV6-2/TRBV6-3	TRBJ1-1	CASSYGGMGTEAFF
TRBV6-6	TRBJ1-1	CASSFPSRRGAEAFF
TRBV7-8	TRBJ1-1	CASSLAGNTEAFF
TRBV18	TRBJ2-3	CASSGDGRDTQYF
TRBV5-1	TRBJ2-1	CASSLLGEDYNEQFF
TRBV11-2	TRBJ2-3	CASSLGSGNSDTQYF
TRBV18	TRBJ1-5	CASSPQGTRGQPQHF
TRBV28	TRBJ1-1	CASSLTGQLNTEAFF
TRBV5-5	TRBJ1-1	CASSLDFFVAFF
TRBV7-2	TRBJ1-2	CASSSRGGQGGNYGYTF
TRBV12-5	TRBJ2-7	CASGPGLAGVLPYEQYF
TRBV6-5	TRBJ2-7	CASSYYTSGRAYEQYF